What follows are 13 T cell receptor beta chains derived from one specimen sequenced in a study of blood T cell repertoires in COVID-19. Produced via immunoSEQ multiplex PCR; TCRdb's table is partial and in-frame only. The profile shows approximately 190,000 clones, approximately 90% of them singletons. The specimen sequenced was peripheral blood. The receptors originated from an elderly man with acute or convalescent COVID-19.

This chain connects TRBV18 to TRBJ1-1; TRBD1 is a possible D gene (5 bases). Per the germline V gene, CDR1 is KGHSH and CDR2 is LQKENI. This CDR3 comprises 18 residues. Trimming cost V 4 bases and J 0 bases, with 21 bases left between them. The CDR3 region has the DNA TGTGCCAGCTCACTAACGACAGCCTTAACTAACATGAACACTGAAGCTTTCTTT. It codes for CASSLTTALTNMNTEAFF.

In its sample, this clone was seen once. The genes are TRBV15 and TRBJ2-1; D gene unclear. CDR3 length: 16 amino acids. CDR1 LNHNV and CDR2 YYDKDF come from the germline V gene (reference sequence). With 2 bases removed from V and 5 bases from J, the gap between germline ends came to 16 bases. The DNA for the CDR3 is TGTGCCACCAGCAGATTACCCCCCACGACTGACAATGAGCAGTTCTTC. Its translation is CATSRLPPTTDNEQFF.

This chain links TRBV4-1 with TRBJ1-5, with D maybe TRBD1 (6 bases). Looked up from germline, CDR1 is MGHRA and CDR2 is YSYEKL. Trimming shortened V by 0 bases and J by 5 bases, and 11 bases separated the two germline ends. The CDR3 extends over 15 amino acids. CDR3: CASSQDEGVHQPQHF. The CDR3 DNA sequence: TGCGCCAGCAGCCAAGATGAGGGGGTTCATCAGCCCCAGCATTTT.

J is TRBJ2-3 and V is TRBV5-4; possible D gene TRBD2, 5 bases. V lost 3 bases and J 1 base, leaving 12 bases between the germline ends. Germline CDR1 SGHNT, CDR2 YYREEE (reference sequence). CDR3 size: 15 residues. CDR3 sequence (DNA): TGTGCCAGCAGCTCTAGGTCCGGGGGCACAGATACGCAGTATTTT. This gives the protein CASSSRSGGTDTQYF.

For this clone: This specimen includes other DNA sequences encoding the same CDR3. The chain is built from TRBV3-1 (or the pseudogene TRBV3-2) and TRBJ2-2; possible D gene TRBD1, 6 bases. The V gene's germline CDR1 is LGHDT and CDR2 YNNKEL (reference sequence). Deletions cut 6 bases from V and 2 bases from J, with 10 bases between. This CDR3 is built from 14 residues. CDR3 in amino acids: CASRRGTNTGELFF. The DNA of the CDR3 is TGTGCCAGCAGGAGGGGGACCAACACCGGGGAGCTGTTTTTT.

The chain couples TRBV2 to TRBJ2-5; TRBD2 matches 9 bases. V lost 3 bases and J lost 3; bases outside the gene matches: 5. From germline, CDR1 is SNHLY and CDR2 FYNNEI. CDR3 length equals 15 residues. The CDR3 DNA is TGTGCCAGCAGTGACGGGACTAGCCGCAAAGAGACCCAGTACTTC. It encodes CASSDGTSRKETQYF.

V is TRBV6-2 or TRBV6-3 and J is TRBJ2-3, with 7 bases lining up with TRBD2. The trim removed 1 base at V and 6 bases at J, leaving 4 bases unmatched. The germline V gene encodes CDR1 MNHEY and CDR2 SVGEGT. The length of the CDR3 is 14 residues. The CDR3 protein is CASSYWTRSDTQYF. The DNA for the CDR3 is TGTGCCAGCAGTTACTGGACTAGATCCGATACGCAGTATTTT.

Details on this clone: The junction differs from germline at one of its ends, possibly a read error. The CDR3 DNA is TGTGCTAGCAGCTTGGGGGCGCGAGGTCCGGAAGAGACCCAGTACTTC. Amino acid sequence: CASSLGARGPEETQYF. The rearrangement links TRBV7-7 to TRBJ2-5; perhaps TRBD1 as D (6 bases). Looked up from germline, CDR1 is SSHAT and CDR2 is FNYEAQ (reference sequence). CDR3 length equals 16 residues.

In its sample, this clone was seen a few times. This sequence joins TRBV7-2 and TRBJ2-2, with 9 positions matching TRBD1. V trimming: 1 base; J trimming: 2 bases; junction bases outside the gene matches: 2. CDR1 and CDR2 from the germline V gene are SGHTA and FQGNSA. The CDR3 runs to 16 residues. CDR3 coding DNA: TGTGCCAGCAGCTTAGTGACAGGGGGAAACACCGGGGAGCTGTTTTTT. Translated: CASSLVTGGNTGELFF.

J is TRBJ1-1 and V is TRBV18, with D maybe TRBD1 (6 bases). Germline V gene sequence: CDR1 KGHSH, CDR2 LQKENI. Deletions cut 6 bases from V and 12 bases from J, with 17 bases between. The CDR3 length is 12 residues. In nucleotides, the CDR3 is TGTGCCAGCTCCGCAAACAGGGTTATGACTTTCTTT. As protein: CASSANRVMTFF.

The chain uses TRBV15 and TRBJ1-4, with TRBD1 identical over 11 bases. Germline CDR1 reads LNHNV; CDR2 reads YYDKDF (reference sequence). With 1 base clipped from V and 10 bases from J, the junction kept 2 bases outside the gene matches. CDR3 length: 14 residues. The CDR3 spells CATSRVGTGGKLFF. The CDR3 DNA follows: TGTGCCACCAGCAGAGTTGGGACAGGGGGAAAACTGTTTTTT.

The chain couples TRBV6-6 to TRBJ2-5; D gene uncertain. V lost 2 bases and J 7 bases, leaving 11 bases between the germline ends. Germline CDR1 reads MNHNY; CDR2 reads SVGAGI (reference sequence). CDR3 length equals 13 residues. The CDR3 DNA reads as TGTGCCAGCAGTTACGGCTCGACGGGGACCCAGTACTTC. Its translation is CASSYGSTGTQYF.

The chain has TRBV7-3 and TRBJ2-2; a weak D match, TRBD1 (6 bases). V was shortened by 6 bases and J by 6 bases, with 14 bases between the two germline ends. CDR3 length: 14 residues. Germline-derived CDR1 and CDR2 are SGHTA and FQGTGA. The DNA of the CDR3 is TGTGCCAGCAGAGCAGGGGTGACGGCCGGGGAGCTGTTTTTT. Residues: CASRAGVTAGELFF.